A single sample is the source of the 14 T cell receptor beta chains below, sequenced in a study of blood T cell repertoires in COVID-19. Repertoires were generated with immunoSEQ multiplex PCR, while TCRdb's copy carries only in-frame clones and drops some. The sample shows more than 70,000 clones, approximately 88% of them seen only once. Sequencing used peripheral blood. The source of these receptors is a man in his fifties with active COVID-19.

Only one count was recorded for this clone. The chain uses TRBV5-6 and TRBJ2-1; 9 bases align to TRBD2. Germline V gives CDR1 SGHDT, CDR2 YYEEEE. The V gene end was trimmed by 1 base and the J gene end by 7 bases; junction bases not matched to a gene: 3. The CDR3 loop spans 14 amino acids. CDR3 residues: CASSLISGSNEQFF. The CDR3 DNA reads as TGTGCCAGCAGCTTGATTAGCGGGAGTAATGAGCAGTTCTTC.

The V and J genes are TRBV7-9 and TRBJ2-5; 9 bases agree with TRBD1. V gave up 8 bases and J gave up 3 bases; unmatched junction bases: 13. This CDR3 region has 16 residues. Germline V gene lookup returns CDR1 SEHNR and CDR2 FQNEAQ (reference sequence). The CDR3 sequence: CASVRQGTGMKETQYF. CDR3 DNA sequence: TGTGCCAGCGTTCGCCAAGGGACAGGGATGAAAGAGACCCAGTACTTC.

The chain joins TRBV6-5 to TRBJ1-2; tentative D call: TRBD1 (5 bases). Trimming took off 5 bases at V and 8 bases at J, with 12 bases between the two ends. This CDR3 is built from 12 residues. In germline, CDR1 is MNHEY, CDR2 SVGAGI. The CDR3 loop is CASSPQGYGYTF. CDR3 sequence (DNA): TGTGCCAGCAGTCCTCAGGGATACGGCTACACCTTC.

Here the CDR3 reads CASSEFATGGLEKLFF. The CDR3 DNA is TGTGCCAGCAGTGAATTTGCTACAGGGGGCCTTGAAAAACTGTTTTTT. This rearrangement joins TRBV2 to TRBJ1-4, with TRBD1 matching over 9 bases. The CDR3 runs 16 residues. J was trimmed by 7 bases and V by 2 bases; bases with no gene match: 8. The V gene's germline CDR1 is SNHLY and CDR2 FYNNEI.

Written as DNA, the CDR3 is TGTGCCAGCAGTCGGGCGGGGGCCACCACAGATACGCAGTATTTT. Residues: CASSRAGATTDTQYF. This chain connects TRBV28 to TRBJ2-3; D might be TRBD2 (7 bases). Germline CDR1 is MDHEN and CDR2 is SYDVKM. V lost 5 bases to trimming and J lost 2 bases, with 14 bases between them. There are 15 residues in the CDR3.

J is TRBJ1-1 and V is TRBV29-1; 9 nucleotides match TRBD1. V lost 2 bases to trimming and J lost 5 bases; unmatched junction nucleotides: 3. This CDR3 spans 13 amino acids. Germline values: CDR1 SQVTM, CDR2 ANQGSEA. DNA for the CDR3: TGCAGCGTTGAAAGACAGGGGGGTACTGAAGCTTTCTTT. This translates into CSVERQGGTEAFF.

This chain uses TRBV30 with TRBJ2-5; 7 nucleotides match TRBD1. V was clipped by 4 bases and J by 1 base; unmatched bases: 6. The germline V gene encodes CDR1 GTSNPN and CDR2 SVGIG (reference sequence). This CDR3 is built from 14 residues. The CDR3 sequence: CAWKNRGLQETQYF. The CDR3 DNA is TGTGCCTGGAAGAACAGGGGTCTCCAAGAGACCCAGTACTTC.

CDR3: CSARDRVTGELFF. Here the CDR3 DNA reads TGCAGCGCCCGGGACAGGGTCACCGGGGAGCTGTTTTTT. The V call is TRBV29-1, the J call TRBJ2-2, with 9 bases lining up with TRBD1. The CDR3 spans 13 residues. The ends lost 7 bases at V and 4 bases at J; junction bases unmatched: 4. Germline CDR1 and CDR2: SQVTM and ANQGSEA.

The chain links TRBV27 to TRBJ2-1; D might be TRBD2 (5 bases). Germline CDR1 MNHEY, CDR2 SMNVEV (reference sequence). The CDR3 contains 15 residues. Trimming removed 2 bases at V and 8 bases at J, with 16 bases between. This chain's CDR3 is CASSLPGHSVDEQFF. CDR3 nucleotide sequence: TGTGCCAGCAGTTTACCGGGTCATAGCGTTGATGAGCAGTTCTTC.

This clone was seen a handful of times. The chain couples TRBV7-2 to TRBJ2-7, with D possibly matching TRBD1 (6 bases). This CDR3 is 15 amino acids long. The V and J ends lost 2 bases and 0 bases respectively, with 11 bases between them. The V gene's germline CDR1 is SGHTA and CDR2 FQGNSA. CDR3 in DNA: TGTGCCAGCAGCTTAAGGGGACATAGCTCCTACGAGCAGTACTTC. It is translated as CASSLRGHSSYEQYF.

The chain links TRBV7-9 to TRBJ1-2; TRBD1 is a possible D gene (6 bases). The CDR3 has 15 residues. V dropped 5 bases and J dropped 6 bases, with 19 bases sitting between them. In germline, CDR1 is SEHNR, CDR2 FQNEAQ (reference sequence). The CDR3 sequence is CASSLSRRAGDGYTF. The CDR3 region has the DNA TGTGCCAGCAGCCTCTCGAGAAGGGCAGGGGATGGCTACACCTTC.

The rearrangement links TRBV7-9 to TRBJ2-3; 12 nucleotides agree with TRBD2. The CDR3 has 17 residues. Germline V gene data show CDR1 as SEHNR and CDR2 as FQNEAQ (reference sequence). Losses at the gene ends were 1 base for V and 6 bases for J; bases not matched to a gene: 8. The CDR3 region is CASSLELAGGTHDTQYF. In DNA, the CDR3 is TGTGCCAGCAGCTTAGAACTAGCGGGAGGCACGCATGATACGCAGTATTTT.

The V gene is TRBV24-1, the J gene TRBJ2-3; D remains ambiguous. CDR1 is KGHDR and CDR2 is SFDVKD in the germline V gene. Trimming left V 6 bases short and J 1 base short, with 7 bases between. The CDR3 extends over 13 amino acids. CDR3 nucleotide sequence: TGTGCCACCAGTTCCCAGGGCACAGATACGCAGTATTTT. This codes for CATSSQGTDTQYF.

The V call is TRBV28, the J call TRBJ1-2; 8 positions match TRBD1. V shed 8 bases and J 5 bases; nucleotides not matched to a gene: 10. Per germline, CDR1 MDHEN and CDR2 SYDVKM. The CDR3 runs 14 residues. CDR3: CASRSDRAPYGYTF. In DNA form, the CDR3 reads TGTGCCAGCCGTTCGGACAGGGCCCCTTATGGCTACACCTTC.